The 26 T cell receptor beta chains reported below all come from one sample, sequenced in a study of beta chain features in type 1 diabetes. What was sequenced were expressed TCRB transcripts, since all of the isolated RNA had been reverse transcribed. Method: immunoSEQ multiplex PCR; TCRdb's copy keeps in-frame clones and lacks some. The repertoire consists of 620,000 or so clones, with about 16% occurring once and the leading ten covering 0.093%. The specimen sequenced was naive CD4+ T cells from blood. These receptors were obtained from a man aged 18 to 29 in good health.

The chain links TRBV11-2 to TRBJ2-6; 7 bases fit TRBD2. This CDR3 region has 18 residues. The V gene's germline CDR1 is SGHAT and CDR2 FQNNGV. Trimming cost V 7 bases and J 1 base; bases outside gene matches: 13. DNA for the CDR3: TGTGCCAGCACCCCCCAGCGGGGAGGGCTGTCTGGGGCCAACGTCCTGACTTTC. It yields the protein CASTPQRGGLSGANVLTF.

This clone was found a few times. V usage is TRBV4-2 and J usage is TRBJ1-1; the D is unclear. The CDR3 has 15 residues. V lost 0 bases, J lost 0 bases, and 8 bases lay in between. CDR1 LGHNA and CDR2 YNFKEQ come from the germline V gene. The CDR3 region is CASSQDSTVNTEAFF. The CDR3 nucleotides read TGTGCCAGCAGCCAAGATTCTACGGTGAACACTGAAGCTTTCTTT.

The chain is built from TRBV7-2 and TRBJ2-7, with D uncertain. Trimming pared 2 bases from V and 2 bases from J, leaving 13 bases between. This CDR3 has 15 residues. Germline lookup yields CDR1 SGHTA and CDR2 FQGNSA. The CDR3 region is CASSLIGLETYEQYF. As DNA, the CDR3 is TGTGCCAGCAGCTTAATAGGTCTCGAAACCTACGAGCAGTACTTC.

The J gene is TRBJ2-2, the V gene TRBV9; tentative D call: TRBD1 (6 bases). Germline CDR1 SGDLS, CDR2 YYNGEE. V was cut by 4 bases and J by 1 base, with 8 bases left in between. There are 14 residues in the CDR3. DNA of the CDR3: TGTGCCAGCAGCAAGACAGGGAACACCGGGGAGCTGTTTTTT. Translated: CASSKTGNTGELFF.

This clone was seen only a few times. V usage is TRBV28 and J usage is TRBJ2-7, with D tentatively TRBD2 (7 bases). Trimming took 7 bases from V and 6 from J, leaving 16 bases between them. The CDR3 has 13 residues. Germline CDR1 reads MDHEN; CDR2 reads SYDVKM. CDR3 sequence reads: CASTLGGLFEQYF. CDR3 sequence (DNA): TGTGCCAGCACCCTGGGGGGGCTCTTCGAGCAGTACTTC.

This chain uses TRBV28 with TRBJ2-1; unclear D gene. The CDR3 has 16 amino acids. Germline assignment: CDR1 MDHEN and CDR2 SYDVKM. V was cut by 6 bases and J by 1 base, with 16 bases left in between. The CDR3 DNA reads TGTGCCAGCAGCTCATACTCTCTGGGGTCCTACAATGAGCAGTTCTTC. Its translation is CASSSYSLGSYNEQFF.

V usage is TRBV11-2 and J usage is TRBJ2-2; the match to TRBD2 covers 10 bases. V lost 5 bases, J lost 1 base, and 10 bases stayed unmatched. Germline V lookup: CDR1 SGHAT, CDR2 FQNNGV. There are 18 residues in the CDR3. DNA for the CDR3: TGTGCCAGCAGCCCGCTCCCCCGGACTAGCGGGAACACCGGGGAGCTGTTTTTT. Its protein is CASSPLPRTSGNTGELFF.

The chain carries TRBV9 and TRBJ2-1; a weak D match, TRBD1 (6 bases). The CDR3 has 16 residues. The V and J ends lost 5 bases and 4 bases respectively, with 19 bases between them. Looked up from germline, CDR1 is SGDLS and CDR2 is YYNGEE. CDR3 nucleotide sequence: TGTGCCAGCAGTTCTAGTGGGGGCGCCTATTACAATGAGCAGTTCTTC. Translating it yields CASSSSGGAYYNEQFF.

The V gene is TRBV6-1, the J gene TRBJ2-5; no reliable D call. Germline lookup yields CDR1 MNHNS and CDR2 SASEGT. The CDR3 extends over 14 amino acids. Trimming pared 5 bases from V and 1 base from J, leaving 11 bases between. The CDR3 DNA reads as TGTGCCAGCAGTCTTTCTGGGTCCCAAGAGACCCAGTACTTC. Translated: CASSLSGSQETQYF.

A few counts support this clone. The chain joins TRBV6-6 to TRBJ2-5; no definite D call. From germline, CDR1 is MNHNY and CDR2 SVGAGI (reference sequence). The CDR3 loop spans 13 amino acids. The V end was cut by 0 bases, the J end by 5 bases, with 7 bases between. CDR3 protein: CASSYSIRETQYF. As DNA, the CDR3 is TGTGCCAGCAGTTACTCGATCCGCGAGACCCAGTACTTC.

The chain recombines TRBV7-8 with TRBJ1-5; no definite D call. With 0 bases removed from V and 7 bases from J, the gap between germline ends came to 10 bases. The CDR3 is 14 amino acids. The germline gives CDR1 SGHVS, CDR2 FQNEAQ. CDR3 residues: CASSLAGREQPQHF. The DNA of the CDR3 is TGTGCCAGCAGCTTAGCAGGGCGCGAACAGCCCCAGCATTTT.

The chain uses TRBV28 and TRBJ1-5, with TRBD1 matching over 8 bases. The V gene's germline CDR1 is MDHEN and CDR2 SYDVKM. Trimming at V came to 2 bases and at J to 4 bases, leaving 7 bases not matched to a gene. The CDR3 sequence is 16 residues long. The CDR3 bases are TGTGCCAGCAGTTTAAACCAGGGGGCGCGGAATCAGCCCCAGCATTTT. It yields the protein CASSLNQGARNQPQHF.

The V gene is TRBV5-1, the J gene TRBJ1-5; TRBD1 matches 7 bases. Losses at the gene ends were 1 base for V and 7 bases for J; bases not matched to a gene: 8. Per the germline V gene, CDR1 is SGHRS and CDR2 is YFSETQ. The CDR3 spans 15 residues. In DNA, the CDR3 is TGCGCCAGCAGCTTGACAGGGGAGAGGGGGCAGCCCCAGCATTTT. The encoded protein is CASSLTGERGQPQHF.

In its sample, this clone was seen a few times. This sequence joins TRBV18 and TRBJ2-1; D gene ambiguous. The CDR3 sequence is 14 residues long. Trimming took off 3 bases at V and 6 bases at J, with 12 bases between the two ends. CDR1 is KGHSH and CDR2 is LQKENI in the germline V gene. CDR3 sequence (DNA): TGTGCCAGCTCACCCCGGGCCGGTCCCAATGAGCAGTTCTTC. Translating gives CASSPRAGPNEQFF. Together with reference TRBV18 and TRBJ2-1, the CDR3 gives the full variable domain: NAGVMQNPRHLVRRRGQEARLRCSPMKGHSHVYWYRQLPEEGLKFMVYLQKENIIDESGMPKERFSAEFPKEGPSILRIQQVVRGDSAAYFCASSPRAGPNEQFFGPGTRLTVL.

This clone has a handful of counts. The chain has TRBV7-3 and TRBJ2-1; D is uncertain. V lost 1 base to trimming and J lost 7 bases, with 8 bases between them. CDR3 length equals 13 residues. CDR1 is SGHTA and CDR2 is FQGTGA in the germline V gene. The CDR3, as DNA: TGTGCCAGCAGCTTAATCTACGGAAATGAGCAGTTCTTC. Its protein product is CASSLIYGNEQFF.

The sample holds a few counts of this clone. The rearrangement uses TRBV10-3 and TRBJ1-2; D not resolved. From germline, CDR1 is ENHRY and CDR2 SYGVKD. The V end was cut by 11 bases, the J end by 4 bases, with 20 bases between. This CDR3 has 14 amino acids. The CDR3 sequence is CAAKGVWEPYGYTF. The CDR3 DNA reads TGTGCCGCGAAAGGAGTTTGGGAGCCCTATGGCTACACCTTC.

Only a few counts were recorded for this clone. The chain links TRBV28 to TRBJ2-7; D remains ambiguous. CDR1 is MDHEN and CDR2 is SYDVKM in the germline V gene. The V and J ends lost 2 bases and 7 bases respectively, with 6 bases between them. The CDR3 is made up of 11 amino acids. The CDR3 DNA reads TGTGCCAGCAGTTTAACCCGGGAGCAGTACTTC. Residues: CASSLTREQYF.

This clone was observed a few times. The chain employs TRBV2 and TRBJ2-4, with D hard to call. In germline, CDR1 is SNHLY, CDR2 FYNNEI. The CDR3 runs to 13 residues. Trimming shortened V by 8 bases and J by 1 base, and 9 bases separated the two germline ends. The CDR3 DNA is TGTGCCAGCCGAGGTCCCGCCAAAAACATTCAGTACTTC. Amino acid sequence: CASRGPAKNIQYF.

This rearrangement joins TRBV6-5 to TRBJ2-7, with TRBD2 matching over 8 bases. The V and J ends lost 8 bases and 2 bases, in that order; junction bases with no gene match: 11. The CDR3 length is 15 residues. CDR1 is MNHEY and CDR2 is SVGAGI in the germline V gene. The CDR3 coding sequence is TGTGCCAGCGTCGCGACCGGGACTAGTCCCTACGAGCAGTACTTC. Its protein product is CASVATGTSPYEQYF.

This clone was recorded a few times. Other DNA variants within this sample encode the same CDR3. The rearrangement joins TRBV7-2 to TRBJ2-3; maybe TRBD1 (6 bases). Looked up from germline, CDR1 is SGHTA and CDR2 is FQGNSA. The CDR3 consists of 14 residues. Trimming removed 3 bases at V and 1 base at J, with 8 bases between. The CDR3: CASSFRTGTDTQYF. CDR3 nucleotide sequence: TGTGCCAGCAGCTTCCGGACAGGCACAGATACGCAGTATTTT.

This clone was detected a few times. The V gene is TRBV29-1, the J gene TRBJ1-4; unclear D gene. The CDR3 has 13 residues. Germline CDR1 is SQVTM and CDR2 is ANQGSEA. With 2 bases removed from V and 5 bases from J, the gap between germline ends came to 9 bases. The CDR3 protein is CSVETQLNEKLFF. The DNA of the CDR3 is TGCAGCGTTGAAACTCAGCTGAATGAAAAACTGTTTTTT.

This clone was seen a few times. This chain links TRBV7-2 with TRBJ1-4, with TRBD1 matching over 8 bases. The CDR3 extends over 18 amino acids. V lost 0 bases to trimming and J lost 10 bases; unmatched junction nucleotides: 16. Germline-derived CDR1 and CDR2 are SGHTA and FQGNSA. CDR3 sequence (DNA): TGTGCCAGCAGCTTAGCGGGCCATAACAGGGGGTATCATAGAAAACTGTTTTTT. Its translation is CASSLAGHNRGYHRKLFF. The full variable domain, its missing parts supplied by reference TRBV7-2 and TRBJ1-4, is GAGVSQSPSNKVTEKGKDVELRCDPISGHTALYWYRQSLGQGLEFLIYFQGNSAPDKSGLPSDRFSAERTGGSVSTLTIQRTQQEDSAVYLCASSLAGHNRGYHRKLFFGSGTQLSVL.

This chain links TRBV5-1 with TRBJ1-1; no clear D. Trimming pared 2 bases from V and 1 base from J, leaving 9 bases between. There are 14 residues in the CDR3. Per germline, CDR1 SGHRS and CDR2 YFSETQ. For the CDR3, the DNA is TGCGCCAGCAGCTTAAGCGGGGAGAACACTGAAGCTTTCTTT. This sequence encodes CASSLSGENTEAFF.

This chain links TRBV7-3 with TRBJ2-2; TRBD1 might be the D (6 bases). Trimming cost V 5 bases and J 2 bases, with 12 bases left between them. The CDR3 is 15 amino acids. Germline-derived CDR1 and CDR2 are SGHTA and FQGTGA. As DNA, the CDR3 is TGTGCCAGCAGCCTCCGACAGGTTAACACCGGGGAGCTGTTTTTT. Amino acid sequence: CASSLRQVNTGELFF.

This clone was found a few times. The chain recombines TRBV4-1 with TRBJ1-4, with a possible D match to TRBD1 (6 bases). V was cut by 4 bases and J by 4 bases, with 10 bases left in between. This CDR3 spans 14 amino acids. CDR1 and CDR2 from the germline V gene are MGHRA and YSYEKL. This chain's CDR3 is CASSLTGFNEKLFF. In DNA form, the CDR3 reads TGCGCCAGCAGCCTGACAGGTTTTAATGAAAAACTGTTTTTT.

The table lists this clone with a few counts. The V and J genes are TRBV6-7 and TRBJ1-4, with D unresolved. TRBV6-7 is assigned to the ORF class and has an uncertain function. CDR3 length: 11 residues. Trimming stripped 6 bases from V and 9 bases from J, with 8 bases between. DNA of the CDR3: TGTGCCAGCAGGCGGGATAAAAAACTGTTTTTT. This sequence encodes CASRRDKKLFF.